This T cell receptor (beta chain) was sequenced for a study of beta chain features in type 1 diabetes (dated by TCRdb to the late 2010s). General notes on the study: Mean age, gender distribution, total cell number and subset yield did not differ between patients and healthy donors. A total of about 100,000,000 sorted cells were examined across all samples, and RNA yield correlated strongly with the number of cells per subset. In the study, TCRB repertoires of sorted circulating CD4+ T cell subsets from recently diagnosed type 1 diabetes patients were compared with those of matched healthy donors. Regulatory and stem cell-like memory subsets were isolated from only 8 patients and about eight healthy donors, whereas naive and central memory subsets came from all 30 or so donors.

All of the isolated RNA was reverse transcribed with the High Capacity cDNA Reverse Transcription Kit, so expressed TCRB transcripts were sequenced. Deep immunoSEQ sequencing was applied to naive, central memory and regulatory T cell samples, giving an average of around 4 million total reads per sample. Sorted cells were lysed in RLT buffer, and RNA was extracted using DNase-treated RNeasy Micro or Mini kits according to cell number. To prevent cross-contamination, each cell subset was processed individually, whereas patient and healthy donor samples were processed jointly. The immunoSEQ multiplex PCR was used to amplify TCRB sequences from cDNA, yielding 87-bp fragments that span the CDR3 region. Amplicons were sequenced on the Illumina HiSeq platform. The published analysis was carried out like this. PCR bias was corrected computationally using synthetic template baselines, and reads within Hamming distance 2 were collapsed, with unmergeable singletons discarded. By aligning reads against IMGT, V, D and J genes, CDR3 length, and insertions or deletions at six rearrangement sites were assigned. Within each subset, clonotype counts were normalized to the number of sorted cells before true diversity and Gini coefficients were calculated with the tcR R package. The overlap coefficient, calculated on TCRB nucleotide sequences, was used to measure repertoire sharing. Out-of-frame TCRB sequences from naive cells were analyzed as a proxy for the pre-selection repertoire. TCRdb holds this immuneACCESS table with in-frame rearrangements only. Some clones are missing; in checked studies, unresolved V genes explain under half, and the rest has no known cause. The V and J calls and clone size come from that table; D and trimming were worked out from the DNA. The sample table contains about 230,000 clones; only one count was recorded for approximately 16% of them. About 0.078% of the sample rests with the top ten.

Each donor gave one peripheral blood draw, approximately 0.11 L on average, collected into heparinised tubes. A BD FACSAria II was used to sort naive, central memory, regulatory and stem cell-like memory CD4+ T cells with a panel that included CD45RO, CCR7, CD25, CD127, CD95 and CD27. Purity was above 95% for every sorted population. PBMCs were isolated immediately by Lymphoprep density gradient centrifugation and stained directly without culture. Samples were stained and sorted in pairs, with one healthy donor and one patient per experiment, so that batch effects were minimized. Inclusive of the bounding cysteine and phenylalanine, the CDR3 is 12 residues long. CDR3 DNA only is kept here, 36 bases in frame from base 1. V and J are truncated by 3 bases and 8 bases respectively, leaving an intervening sequence of 13 bases. Via the germline V gene, CDR1 is SQVTM and CDR2 ANQGSEA. Results and caveats for the whole study, not just this receptor: Patients with type 1 diabetes made fewer insertions and deleted more nucleotides at VDJ recombination sites, implying thymic rearrangement abnormalities. Type 1 diabetes patients showed a moderate but significant shortening of TCRB CDR3 length in all four CD4+ subsets. Because cDNA was sequenced instead of genomic DNA, highly expressing activated cells could be over-represented, though the groups showed no difference in activation or CD3 levels. Shorter templates might have been favored by PCR, but patient and control samples were amplified and corrected together, so both groups would have been affected equally by any skew. Because small numbers of individuals were included in the HLA sub-analyses, any influence of HLA type on TCRB rearrangement was left unresolved. Naive, central memory and regulatory TCRB repertoires appeared to be more alike among patients than among healthy donors.

A note on this clone: This clone's antigen is unknown. No qualities accompany the bases; no much larger clone lies one base away.

The specimen was naive CD4+ T cells from blood. In light of the paper, this sample's cell subset or site label describes: true naive CD4+ T cells. The chain links TRBV29-1 with TRBJ1-2; TRBD1 is perhaps the D gene, given 5 matching bases. The sequence derives from a man aged 25 to 40 with type 1 diabetes. The CDR3 corresponds to CSVDRQGGGYTF. At the DNA level, the sequence is TGCAGCGTTGACCGCCAGGGAGGCGGCTACACCTTC.